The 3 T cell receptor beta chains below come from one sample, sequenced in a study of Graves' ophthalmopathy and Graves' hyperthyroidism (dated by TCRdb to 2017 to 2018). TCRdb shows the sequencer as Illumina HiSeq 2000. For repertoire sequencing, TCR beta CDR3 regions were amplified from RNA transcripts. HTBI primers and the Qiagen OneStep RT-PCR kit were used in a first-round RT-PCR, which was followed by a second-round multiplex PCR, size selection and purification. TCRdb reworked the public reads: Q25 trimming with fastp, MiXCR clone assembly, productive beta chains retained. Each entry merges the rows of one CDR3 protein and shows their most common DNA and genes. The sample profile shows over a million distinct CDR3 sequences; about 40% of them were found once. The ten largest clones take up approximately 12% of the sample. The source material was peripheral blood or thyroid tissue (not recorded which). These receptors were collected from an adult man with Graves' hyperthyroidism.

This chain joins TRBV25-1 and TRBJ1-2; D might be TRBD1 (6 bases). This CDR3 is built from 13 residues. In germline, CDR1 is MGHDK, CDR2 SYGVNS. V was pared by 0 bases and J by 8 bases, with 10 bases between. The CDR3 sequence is CASSEYRGVGYTF. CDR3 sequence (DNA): TGTGCCAGCAGTGAATACAGGGGAGTCGGCTACACCTTC.

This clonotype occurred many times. CDR3 sequence: CASSIVGRLNTEAFF. CDR3 DNA sequence: TGTGCCAGTAGTATCGTCGGGCGCTTGAACACTGAAGCTTTCTTT. The gene calls are TRBV19 and TRBJ1-1; D uncertain. Per germline, CDR1 LNHDA and CDR2 SQIVND (reference sequence). The CDR3 consists of 15 residues. V shed 3 bases and J shed 0 bases, with 11 bases lying between them.

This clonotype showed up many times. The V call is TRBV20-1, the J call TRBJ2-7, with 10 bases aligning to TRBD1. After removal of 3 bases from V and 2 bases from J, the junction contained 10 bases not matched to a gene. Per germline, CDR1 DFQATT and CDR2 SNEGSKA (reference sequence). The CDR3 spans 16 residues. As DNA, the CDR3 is TGCAGTGCTAGGGGGACAGGGGTGGGCTTCACCTACGAGCAGTACTTC. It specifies CSARGTGVGFTYEQYF.